These 13 T cell receptor beta chains were sequenced from one sample in a study of blood T cell repertoires in COVID-19. Repertoires were generated with immunoSEQ multiplex PCR, while TCRdb's copy carries only in-frame clones and drops some. The sample lists 300,000 or so clones, roughly 90% occurring once. The sample comprised PBMCs or T cells enriched from blood (not recorded which). The receptor set was obtained from a woman under 40 who had recovered from COVID-19.

The rearrangement joins TRBV19 to TRBJ1-1; 8 bases are a match to TRBD1. Per germline, CDR1 LNHDA and CDR2 SQIVND (reference sequence). J gave up 6 bases and V 5 bases, and 8 bases lay outside the gene matches. This CDR3 spans 14 amino acids. CDR3 sequence reads: CASSQQGEGSEAFF. The DNA of the CDR3 is TGTGCCAGTAGTCAACAGGGGGAGGGCTCTGAAGCTTTCTTT.

The rearrangement links TRBV9 to TRBJ1-4, with a tentative D call TRBD1 (6 bases). In germline, CDR1 is SGDLS, CDR2 YYNGEE. This CDR3 is built from 12 residues. Trimming cost V 2 bases and J 13 bases, with 12 bases left between them. CDR3 nucleotides: TGTGCCAGCAGCGTGCCCAGGGGACGACTGTTTTTT. Translated: CASSVPRGRLFF.

The chain is built from TRBV2 and TRBJ1-1; D perhaps matches TRBD1 (6 bases). The CDR3 consists of 10 residues. Germline V gene data show CDR1 as SNHLY and CDR2 as FYNNEI. The ends were cut back, 10 bases at V and 6 bases at J, with 9 bases in the middle. CDR3 in DNA: TGTGCCAATCGGACAGCTGAAGCTTTCTTT. As protein: CANRTAEAFF.

The chain links TRBV5-1 to TRBJ2-3; 9 nucleotides line up with TRBD2. This CDR3 contains 16 residues. Germline V gene lookup returns CDR1 SGHRS and CDR2 YFSETQ. The J segment lost 2 bases and the V segment lost 0 bases, leaving 4 bases of the junction unmatched. The CDR3 loop is CASSLDLAGDTDTQYF. For the CDR3, the DNA is TGCGCCAGCAGCTTGGATTTAGCGGGGGACACAGATACGCAGTATTTT.

The J gene is TRBJ1-2, the V gene TRBV6-5; tentatively, D is TRBD1 (5 bases). The germline CDR1 and CDR2 sequences are MNHEY and SVGAGI. Trimming cost V 5 bases and J 4 bases, with 14 bases left between them. The CDR3 has 14 amino acids. The CDR3 sequence is CASSPAPGSYGYTF. The CDR3 region has the DNA TGTGCCAGCAGTCCCGCCCCAGGGTCCTATGGCTACACCTTC.

This clone was found once. The chain couples TRBV7-9 to TRBJ2-5, with D possibly being TRBD1 (6 bases). Germline loops: CDR1 SEHNR, CDR2 FQNEAQ (reference sequence). Trimming shortened V by 2 bases and J by 10 bases, and 20 bases separated the two germline ends. There are 15 residues in the CDR3. The CDR3 spells CASSLTGTSSQGQYF. The CDR3 coding sequence is TGTGCCAGCAGCTTAACGGGGACATCCTCCCAGGGCCAGTACTTC.

This chain uses TRBV27 with TRBJ1-6; D unresolved. Germline CDR1 reads MNHEY; CDR2 reads SMNVEV (reference sequence). CDR3 length: 15 amino acids. V shed 6 bases and J shed 6 bases, with 15 bases lying between them. DNA for the CDR3: TGTGCCAGCAGCGATGGTGGCCCTTTTAATTCACCCCTCCACTTT. This sequence encodes CASSDGGPFNSPLHF.

This chain connects TRBV5-1 to TRBJ2-5; 7 positions match TRBD2. Germline-derived CDR1 and CDR2 are SGHRS and YFSETQ. The CDR3 runs 15 residues. The ends lost 1 base at V and 4 bases at J; junction bases unmatched: 7. CDR3 protein: CASSLRGGPRETQYF. The CDR3 DNA is TGCGCCAGCAGCTTGCGCGGGGGACCCCGAGAGACCCAGTACTTC.

V and J are TRBV27 and TRBJ2-7, with 8 bases identical to TRBD1. Germline-derived CDR1 and CDR2 are MNHEY and SMNVEV (reference sequence). V lost 6 bases to trimming and J lost 1 base; unmatched junction nucleotides: 5. This CDR3 region has 14 residues. CDR3 sequence reads: CASSEGQASYEQYF. The CDR3 DNA follows: TGTGCCAGCAGCGAGGGACAGGCTTCCTACGAGCAGTACTTC.

This clone was counted a few times. Other DNA sequences from this sample encode an identical CDR3 as well. V and J are TRBV29-1 and TRBJ1-2; the D gene is possibly TRBD1 (6 bases). Germline V gene data show CDR1 as SQVTM and CDR2 as ANQGSEA. This CDR3 comprises 11 residues. CDR3 sequence (DNA): TGCAGTGGGGGCAGCTCCTATGGCTACACCTTC. Protein sequence: CSGGSSYGYTF.

This sequence joins TRBV28 and TRBJ1-1, with 10 positions matching TRBD1. This CDR3 has 16 residues. The germline V gene encodes CDR1 MDHEN and CDR2 SYDVKM. Trimming at V came to 6 bases and at J to 5 bases, leaving 12 bases not matched to a gene. The CDR3 sequence: CASSRMIGQGGTEAFF. The CDR3 bases are TGTGCCAGCAGCAGGATGATTGGACAGGGGGGGACTGAAGCTTTCTTT.

V gene TRBV6-1 combines with J gene TRBJ1-2; the D is unclear. The CDR3 spans 13 residues. V lost 2 bases and J 3 bases, leaving 7 bases between the germline ends. Germline V gene lookup returns CDR1 MNHNS and CDR2 SASEGT. CDR3 loop: CASSEHSDYGYTF. In DNA form, the CDR3 reads TGTGCCAGCAGTGAACATAGCGACTATGGCTACACCTTC.

The chain recombines TRBV28 with TRBJ1-1; D is unclear. The germline CDR1 and CDR2 sequences are MDHEN and SYDVKM. Between the trimmed V and J ends, which lost 6 bases and 4 bases, there was a span of 15 bases. The CDR3 is 14 amino acids. The DNA for the CDR3 is TGTGCCAGCAGCCACCACTCGGGGAGCACTGAAGCTTTCTTT. Translating it yields CASSHHSGSTEAFF.